This TCR beta chain derives from a study of shared clonotypes between healthy human individuals. The study's findings and limits: Researchers found naive subsets generally carried larger estimated richness than memory subsets. A reduction in generation probabilities was seen for non-shared clonotypes relative to those shared by all four donors.

Trimming removed 6 bases from V and 1 base from J; junction bases left unmatched: 9. CDR1 is MNHEY, CDR2 SMNVEV, per germline (reference sequence). This CDR3 is 16 amino acids long. It was CD45RO-negative cells, positively selected for CCR7, that made up naive CD8 cells, with terminally differentiated effector memory CD45RA+ cells excluded. The donors, healthy adults who were HIV-negative, had experienced no recent acute infections or vaccinations. As for this clone: The antigen is not known.

The method was immunoSEQ multiplex PCR; TCRdb's version includes in-frame clones alone and lacks a portion of them. The sample lists about 2 million clones, just under 95% occurring once. The sequence came from a man aged 18 to 30 in good health. The chain combines TRBV27 with TRBJ2-7; 10 bases match TRBD1. What was sequenced was naive CD8+ T cells sorted from blood. The CDR3: CASSQVRTGGSYEQYF. CDR3 bases: TGTGCCAGCAGCCAGGTGAGGACAGGGGGATCCTACGAGCAGTACTTC.